This T cell receptor beta chain was recorded in a study of type 1 regulatory T cells. This clonotype occurred once. The target antigen is unknown. Trimming left V 1 base short and J 2 bases short, with 8 bases between. The CDR3 is 14 amino acids. Germline CDR1 SGHRS, CDR2 YFSETQ. TCRdb passed the reads through MiXCR, listing each CDR3 protein once. The sample records about 68,000 distinct CDR3 sequences, about three fifths being singletons. This TCR was recovered from a human donor in good health. Sequencing was performed on cultured T cells, either the whole culture or a sorted T cell fraction (not recorded which). Subset here: Tr1-enriched cell product generated in vitro against host alloantigens. The chain is built from TRBV5-1 and TRBJ2-3; D is uncertain. The CDR3, as DNA: TGCGCCAGCAGCTTGTCCAGGTACACAGATACGCAGTATTTT. Protein: CASSLSRYTDTQYF. The full variable domain, completed using reference TRBV5-1 and TRBJ2-3, is KAGVTQTPRYLIKTRGQQVTLSCSPISGHRSVSWYQQTPGQGLQFLFEYFSETQRNKGNFPGRFSGRQFSNSRSEMNVSTLELGDSALYLCASSLSRYTDTQYFGPGTRLTVL.